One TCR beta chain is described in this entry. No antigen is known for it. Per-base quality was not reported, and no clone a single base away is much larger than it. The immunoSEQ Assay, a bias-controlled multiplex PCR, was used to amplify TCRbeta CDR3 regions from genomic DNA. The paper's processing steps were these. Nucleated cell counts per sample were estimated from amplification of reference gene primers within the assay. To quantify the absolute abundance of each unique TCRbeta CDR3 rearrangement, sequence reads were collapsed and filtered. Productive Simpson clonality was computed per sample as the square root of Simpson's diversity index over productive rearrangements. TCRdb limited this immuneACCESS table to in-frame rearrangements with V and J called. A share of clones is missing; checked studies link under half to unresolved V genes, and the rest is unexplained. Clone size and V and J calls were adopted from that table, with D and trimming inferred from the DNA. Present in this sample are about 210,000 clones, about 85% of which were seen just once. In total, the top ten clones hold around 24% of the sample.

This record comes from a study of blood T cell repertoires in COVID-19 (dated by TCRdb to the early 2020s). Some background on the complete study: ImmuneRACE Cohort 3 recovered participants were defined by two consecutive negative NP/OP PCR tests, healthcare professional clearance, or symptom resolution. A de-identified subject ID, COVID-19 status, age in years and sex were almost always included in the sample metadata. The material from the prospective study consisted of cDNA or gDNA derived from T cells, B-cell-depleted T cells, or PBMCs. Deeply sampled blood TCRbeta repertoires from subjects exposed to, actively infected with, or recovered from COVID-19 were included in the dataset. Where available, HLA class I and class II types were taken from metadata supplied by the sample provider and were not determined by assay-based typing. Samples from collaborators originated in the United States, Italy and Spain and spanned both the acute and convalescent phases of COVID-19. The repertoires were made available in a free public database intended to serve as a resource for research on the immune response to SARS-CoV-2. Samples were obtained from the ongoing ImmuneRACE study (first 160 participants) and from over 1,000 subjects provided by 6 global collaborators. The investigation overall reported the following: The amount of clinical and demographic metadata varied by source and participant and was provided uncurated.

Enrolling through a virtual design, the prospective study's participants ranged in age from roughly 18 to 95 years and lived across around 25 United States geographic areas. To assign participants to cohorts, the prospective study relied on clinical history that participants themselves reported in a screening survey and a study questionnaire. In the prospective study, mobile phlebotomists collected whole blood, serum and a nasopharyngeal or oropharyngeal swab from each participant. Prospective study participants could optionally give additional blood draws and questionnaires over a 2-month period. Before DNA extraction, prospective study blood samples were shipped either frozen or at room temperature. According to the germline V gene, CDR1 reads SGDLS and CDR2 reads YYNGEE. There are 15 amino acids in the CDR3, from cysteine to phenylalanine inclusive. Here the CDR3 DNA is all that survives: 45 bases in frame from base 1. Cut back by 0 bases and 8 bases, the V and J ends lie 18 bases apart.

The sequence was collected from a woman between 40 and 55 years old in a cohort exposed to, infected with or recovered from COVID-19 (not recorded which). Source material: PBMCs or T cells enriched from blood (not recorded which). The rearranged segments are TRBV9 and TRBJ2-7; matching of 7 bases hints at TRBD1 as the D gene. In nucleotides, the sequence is TGTGCCAGCAGCGTAGATGGGGGCAGGGGGGTTCAGCAGTACTTC. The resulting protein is CASSVDGGRGVQQYF.